This T cell receptor (beta chain) appears in the sequencing data of a study of T cell repertoires in cytomegalovirus infection. Germline loops: CDR1 SGHVS, CDR2 FQNEAQ. The germline V and J ends were trimmed by 4 bases and 5 bases, with 20 bases remaining between them. This CDR3 has 16 residues. Findings and caveats of the study: The cumulative frequency of public TCR beta families distinguished individuals who carried CMV together with the relevant HLA. The ex vivo response was dominated by HLA-C-restricted CMV-specific TCR beta clonotypes.

With respect to this clonotype: The target antigen is unknown.

TCRdb called the reads again in MiXCR, with one record for every CDR3 protein. The sample contains 360,000 or so distinct CDR3 sequences, 34% of which appear only once. The V and J genes are TRBV7-8 and TRBJ2-5; D is perhaps TRBD1 or TRBD2 (8 bases each). The sequence derives from a human donor in good health (CMV status not recorded). Some clones in this sample may be carry-over from other donors' samples. The sample was cultured PBMCs, taken from culture after CMV antigen stimulation. The CDR3 nucleotides read TGTGCCAGCAGCTCGGGAGGGAGACAGGGGAGGGAGACCCAGTACTTC. Protein product: CASSSGGRQGRETQYF.